This T cell receptor (beta chain) was profiled in a study of PD-1 blockade in mismatch repair-deficient tumors. Study at large: Patients had over 10 mismatch repair-deficient cancer types, all previously treated and progressing.

Mismatch repair deficiency was confirmed in all patients, by PCR or immunohistochemistry. The TCR-sequenced patients were three responders to pembrolizumab. Method: immunoSEQ multiplex PCR; TCRdb's copy keeps in-frame clones and lacks some. Among around 33,000 clones listed, approximately 80% were seen once. From germline, CDR1 is LGHNT and CDR2 FRNRAP. V gave up 2 bases and J gave up 2 bases, with 9 bases separating them. This CDR3 region has 14 residues. Study conclusions and caveats: Tumor-resident clones, often undetectable pretreatment in blood, expanded then contracted after pembrolizumab.

Worth noting for this clone: As yet, its antigen is unknown.

The input for sequencing was PBMCs, taken around 6 weeks after starting pembrolizumab. The rearrangement uses TRBV12-5 and TRBJ2-5, with D possibly matching TRBD1 (6 bases). The receptor was derived from an adult with mismatch repair-deficient cancer. The CDR3 coding sequence is TGTGCTAGTGGTTTGACAGGGTTGCAAGAGACCCAGTACTTC. Protein sequence: CASGLTGLQETQYF.